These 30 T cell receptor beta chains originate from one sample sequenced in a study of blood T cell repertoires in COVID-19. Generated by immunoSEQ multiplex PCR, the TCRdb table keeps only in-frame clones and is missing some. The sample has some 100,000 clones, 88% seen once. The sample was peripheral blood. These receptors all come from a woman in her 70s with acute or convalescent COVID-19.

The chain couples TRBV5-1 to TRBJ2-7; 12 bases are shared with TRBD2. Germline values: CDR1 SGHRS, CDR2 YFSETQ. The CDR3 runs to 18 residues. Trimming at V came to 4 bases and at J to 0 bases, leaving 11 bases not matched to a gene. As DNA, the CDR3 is TGCGCCAGCAGCCGACACGGACTAGCGGGATCTAGCTCCTACGAGCAGTACTTC. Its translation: CASSRHGLAGSSSYEQYF.

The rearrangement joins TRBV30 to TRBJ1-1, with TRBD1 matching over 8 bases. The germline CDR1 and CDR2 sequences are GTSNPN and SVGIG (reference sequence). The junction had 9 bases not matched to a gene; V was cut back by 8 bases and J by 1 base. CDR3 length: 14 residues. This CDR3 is CAARDRYWNTEAFF. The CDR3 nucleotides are TGTGCCGCCAGGGACAGGTATTGGAACACTGAAGCTTTCTTT.

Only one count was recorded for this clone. CDR3 residues: CASSSRTGAYEQYF. DNA of the CDR3: TGTGCCAGTAGTTCGAGGACAGGGGCCTACGAGCAGTACTTC. The chain carries TRBV19 and TRBJ2-7; TRBD1 agrees at 9 bases. Germline trimming cut 5 bases from V and 2 bases from J; bases unmatched to any gene: 4. CDR1 and CDR2 from the germline V gene are LNHDA and SQIVND (reference sequence). The CDR3 extends over 14 amino acids. The whole variable domain, remainder taken from reference TRBV19 and TRBJ2-7, is DGGITQSPKYLFRKEGQNVTLSCEQNLNHDAMYWYRQDPGQGLRLIYYSQIVNDFQKGDIAEGYSVSREKKESFPLTVTSAQKNPTAFYLCASSSRTGAYEQYFGPGTRLTVT.

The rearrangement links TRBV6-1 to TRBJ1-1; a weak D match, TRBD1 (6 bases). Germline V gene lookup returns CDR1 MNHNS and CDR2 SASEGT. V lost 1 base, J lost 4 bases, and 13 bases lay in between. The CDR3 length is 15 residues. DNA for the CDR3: TGTGCCAGCAGTGAAGGGGGGAGGGGGAGCACTGAAGCTTTCTTT. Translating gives CASSEGGRGSTEAFF.

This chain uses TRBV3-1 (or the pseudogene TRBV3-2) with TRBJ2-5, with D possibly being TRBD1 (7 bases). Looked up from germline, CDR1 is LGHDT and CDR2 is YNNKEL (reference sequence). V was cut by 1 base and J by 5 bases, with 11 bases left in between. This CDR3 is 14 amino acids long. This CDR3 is CASSQVQGRETQYF. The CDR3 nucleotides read TGTGCCAGCAGCCAAGTACAGGGGAGGGAGACCCAGTACTTC.

The CDR3 DNA reads TGTGCCAGCAGCCGCAGCACAGGGCCCACAGATACGCAGTATTTT. Its protein product is CASSRSTGPTDTQYF. V is TRBV7-3 and J is TRBJ2-3; D may be TRBD1 (6 bases). Germline V lookup: CDR1 SGHTA, CDR2 FQGTGA. The CDR3 contains 15 residues. The V end was cut by 5 bases, the J end by 2 bases, with 14 bases between.

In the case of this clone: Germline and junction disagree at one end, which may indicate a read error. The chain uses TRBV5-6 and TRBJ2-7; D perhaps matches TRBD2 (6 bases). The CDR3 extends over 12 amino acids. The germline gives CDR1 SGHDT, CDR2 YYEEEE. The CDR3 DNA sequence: TGTGCCAGCAGCATCCGGGACTCTAGAGTTTGGTTC. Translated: CASSIRDSRVWF. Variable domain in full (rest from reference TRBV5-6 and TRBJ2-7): DAGVTQSPTHLIKTRGQQVTLRCSPKSGHDTVSWYQQALGQGPQFIFQYYEEEERQRGNFPDRFSGHQFPNYSSELNVNALLLGDSALYLCASSIRDSRVWFGPGTRLTVT.

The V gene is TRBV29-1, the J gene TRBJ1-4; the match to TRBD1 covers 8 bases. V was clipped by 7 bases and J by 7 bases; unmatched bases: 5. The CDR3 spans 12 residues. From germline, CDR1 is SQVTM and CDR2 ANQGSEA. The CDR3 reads CSARTGSEKLFF. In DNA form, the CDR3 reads TGCAGCGCCAGGACAGGGAGTGAAAAACTGTTTTTT.

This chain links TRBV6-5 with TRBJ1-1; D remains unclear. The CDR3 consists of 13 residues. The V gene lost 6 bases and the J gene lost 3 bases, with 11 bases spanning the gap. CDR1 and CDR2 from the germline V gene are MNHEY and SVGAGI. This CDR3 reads CASSPSQYTEAFF. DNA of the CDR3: TGTGCCAGCAGCCCGTCCCAGTACACTGAAGCTTTCTTT.

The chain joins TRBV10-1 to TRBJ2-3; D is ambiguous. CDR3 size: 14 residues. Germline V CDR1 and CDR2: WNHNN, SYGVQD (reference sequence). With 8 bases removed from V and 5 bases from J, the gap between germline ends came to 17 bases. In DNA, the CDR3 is TGCGCCAGCTCTAACACGGGTGGTGGAGATACGCAGTATTTT. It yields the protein CASSNTGGGDTQYF.

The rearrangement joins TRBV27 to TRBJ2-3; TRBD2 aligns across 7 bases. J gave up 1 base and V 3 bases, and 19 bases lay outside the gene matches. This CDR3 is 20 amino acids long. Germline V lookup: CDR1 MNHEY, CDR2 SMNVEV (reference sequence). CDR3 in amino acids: CASSFYPRSGLVSRTDTQYF. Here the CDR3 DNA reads TGTGCCAGCAGTTTTTACCCCCGTTCTGGACTAGTCTCGCGCACAGATACGCAGTATTTT.

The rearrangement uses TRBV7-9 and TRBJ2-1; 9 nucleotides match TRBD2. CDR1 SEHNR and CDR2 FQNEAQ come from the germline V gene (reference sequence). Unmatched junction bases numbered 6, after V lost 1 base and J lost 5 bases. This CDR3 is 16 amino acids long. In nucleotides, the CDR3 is TGTGCCAGCAGCTTAGGGGCGGGGGGGCCCGACAATGAGCAGTTCTTC. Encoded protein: CASSLGAGGPDNEQFF.

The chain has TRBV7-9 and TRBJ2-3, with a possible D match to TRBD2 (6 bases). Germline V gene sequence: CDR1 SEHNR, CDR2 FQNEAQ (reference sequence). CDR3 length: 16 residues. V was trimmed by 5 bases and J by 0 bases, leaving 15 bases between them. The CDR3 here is CASSPFGSGSTDTQYF. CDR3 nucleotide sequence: TGTGCCAGCAGCCCCTTCGGCAGCGGGAGCACAGATACGCAGTATTTT. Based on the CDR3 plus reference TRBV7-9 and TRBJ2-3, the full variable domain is DTGVSQNPRHKITKRGQNVTFRCDPISEHNRLYWYRQTLGQGPEFLTYFQNEAQLEKSRLLSDRFSAERPKGSFSTLEIQRTEQGDSAMYLCASSPFGSGSTDTQYFGPGTRLTVL.

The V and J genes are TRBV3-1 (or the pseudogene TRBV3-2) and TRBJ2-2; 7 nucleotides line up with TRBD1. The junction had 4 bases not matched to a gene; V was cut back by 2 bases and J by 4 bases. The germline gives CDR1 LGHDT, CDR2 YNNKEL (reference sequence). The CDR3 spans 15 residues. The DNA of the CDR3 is TGTGCCAGCAGCCAACCGACAGGGTTCACCGGGGAGCTGTTTTTT. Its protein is CASSQPTGFTGELFF.

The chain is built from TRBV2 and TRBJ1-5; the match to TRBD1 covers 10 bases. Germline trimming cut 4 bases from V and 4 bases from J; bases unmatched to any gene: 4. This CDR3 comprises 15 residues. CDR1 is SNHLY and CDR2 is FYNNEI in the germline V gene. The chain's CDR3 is CASSAQGQGNQPQHF. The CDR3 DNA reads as TGTGCCAGCAGTGCCCAGGGACAGGGGAATCAGCCCCAGCATTTT.

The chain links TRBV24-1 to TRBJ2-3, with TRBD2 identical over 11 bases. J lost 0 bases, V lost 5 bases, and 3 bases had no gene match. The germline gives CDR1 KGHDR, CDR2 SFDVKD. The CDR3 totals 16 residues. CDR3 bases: TGTGCCACCAGTGCGGGACTAGCGGCTAGCACAGATACGCAGTATTTT. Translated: CATSAGLAASTDTQYF.

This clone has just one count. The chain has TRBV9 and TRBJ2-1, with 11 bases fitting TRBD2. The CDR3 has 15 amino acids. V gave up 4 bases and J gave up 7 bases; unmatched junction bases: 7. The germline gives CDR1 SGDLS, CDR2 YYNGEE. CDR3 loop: CASSPRLAGYNEQFF. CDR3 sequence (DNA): TGTGCCAGCAGCCCGAGACTAGCGGGGTATAATGAGCAGTTCTTC.

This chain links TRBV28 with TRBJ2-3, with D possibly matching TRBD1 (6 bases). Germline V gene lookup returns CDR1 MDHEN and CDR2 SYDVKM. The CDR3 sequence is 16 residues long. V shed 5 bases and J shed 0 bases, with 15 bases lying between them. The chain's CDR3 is CASSTTGVASTDTQYF. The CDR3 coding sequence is TGTGCCAGCAGTACGACAGGAGTTGCTAGCACAGATACGCAGTATTTT.

CDR3 DNA sequence: TGTGCCTGGACCCGCGGGGTTAACGAGCAGTACTTC. This codes for CAWTRGVNEQYF. The chain couples TRBV30 to TRBJ2-7, with D possibly being TRBD2 (6 bases). Germline lookup yields CDR1 GTSNPN and CDR2 SVGIG (reference sequence). The CDR3 extends over 12 amino acids. Trimming left V 4 bases short and J 5 bases short, with 12 bases between.

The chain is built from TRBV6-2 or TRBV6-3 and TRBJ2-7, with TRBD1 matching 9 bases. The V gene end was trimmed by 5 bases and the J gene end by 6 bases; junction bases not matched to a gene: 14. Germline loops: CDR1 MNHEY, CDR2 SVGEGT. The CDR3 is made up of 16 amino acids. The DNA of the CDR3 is TGTGCCAGCAGTACTACGAGGGACAGGGTTTTTTCCGAGCAGTACTTC. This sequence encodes CASSTTRDRVFSEQYF.

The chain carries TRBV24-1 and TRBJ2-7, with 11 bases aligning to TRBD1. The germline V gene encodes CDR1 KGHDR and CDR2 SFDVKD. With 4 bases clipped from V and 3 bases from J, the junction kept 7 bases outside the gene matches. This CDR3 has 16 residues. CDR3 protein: CATSEVDRGRIYEQYF. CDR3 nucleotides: TGTGCCACCAGTGAAGTGGACAGGGGGCGAATCTACGAGCAGTACTTC.

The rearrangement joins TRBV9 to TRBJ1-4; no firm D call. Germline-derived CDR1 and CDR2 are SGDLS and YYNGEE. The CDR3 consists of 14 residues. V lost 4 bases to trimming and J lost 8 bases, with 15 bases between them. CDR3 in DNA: TGTGCCAGCAGCCCCAGAGCTTGGCGGGAAAAACTGTTTTTT. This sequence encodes CASSPRAWREKLFF.

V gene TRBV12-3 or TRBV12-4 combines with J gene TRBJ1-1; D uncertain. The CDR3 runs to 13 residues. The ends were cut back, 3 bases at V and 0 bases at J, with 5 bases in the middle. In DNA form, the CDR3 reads TGTGCCAGCAGTTTCGGTTTGAACACTGAAGCTTTCTTT. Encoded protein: CASSFGLNTEAFF.

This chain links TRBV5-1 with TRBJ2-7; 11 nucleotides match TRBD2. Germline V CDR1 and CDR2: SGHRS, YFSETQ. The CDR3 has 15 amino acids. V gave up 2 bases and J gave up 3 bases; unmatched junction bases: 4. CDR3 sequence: CASSFFTSGSYEQYF. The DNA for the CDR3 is TGCGCCAGCAGCTTCTTTACTAGCGGGAGCTACGAGCAGTACTTC.

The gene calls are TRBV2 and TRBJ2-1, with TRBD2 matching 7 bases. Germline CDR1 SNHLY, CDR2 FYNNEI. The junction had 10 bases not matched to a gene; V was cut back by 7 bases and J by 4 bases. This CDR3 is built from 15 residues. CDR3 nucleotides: TGTGCCAGCAAGGGCGGGGTGGGACTATACAATGAGCAGTTCTTC. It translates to CASKGGVGLYNEQFF.

CDR3 protein: CASSRPFSGGFYEQYF. The CDR3 DNA reads TGTGCCAGCAGCCGCCCTTTTAGCGGGGGGTTCTACGAGCAGTACTTC. V and J are TRBV7-9 and TRBJ2-7; 10 positions match TRBD2. The CDR3 consists of 16 residues. With 5 bases clipped from V and 3 bases from J, the junction kept 10 bases outside the gene matches. Per the germline V gene, CDR1 is SEHNR and CDR2 is FQNEAQ (reference sequence).

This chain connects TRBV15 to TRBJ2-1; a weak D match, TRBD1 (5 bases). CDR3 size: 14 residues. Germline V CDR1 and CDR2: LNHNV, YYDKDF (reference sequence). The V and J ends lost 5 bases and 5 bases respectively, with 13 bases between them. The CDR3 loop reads CATSSRQTNNEQFF. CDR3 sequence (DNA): TGTGCCACCAGCTCCCGACAGACGAACAATGAGCAGTTCTTC.

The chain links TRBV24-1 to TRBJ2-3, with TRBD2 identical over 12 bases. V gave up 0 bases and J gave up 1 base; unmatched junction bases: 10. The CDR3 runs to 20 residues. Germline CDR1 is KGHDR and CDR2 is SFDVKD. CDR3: CATSDLGVTSGGRGTDTQYF. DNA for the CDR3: TGTGCCACCAGTGATTTGGGCGTGACTAGCGGGGGACGGGGCACAGATACGCAGTATTTT.

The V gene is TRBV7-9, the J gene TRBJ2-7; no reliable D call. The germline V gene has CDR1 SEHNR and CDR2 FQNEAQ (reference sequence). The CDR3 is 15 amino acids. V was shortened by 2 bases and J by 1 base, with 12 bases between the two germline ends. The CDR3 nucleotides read TGTGCCAGCAGCTTACTGGCAGTCCATTCCTACGAGCAGTACTTC. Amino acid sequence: CASSLLAVHSYEQYF.

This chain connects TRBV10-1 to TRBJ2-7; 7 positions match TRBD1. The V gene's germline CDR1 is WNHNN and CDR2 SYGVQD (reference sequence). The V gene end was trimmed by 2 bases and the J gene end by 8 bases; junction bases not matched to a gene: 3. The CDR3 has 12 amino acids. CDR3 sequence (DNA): TGCGCCAGCAGTGAGGCACAGGGGCAGCAGTACTTC. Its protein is CASSEAQGQQYF.